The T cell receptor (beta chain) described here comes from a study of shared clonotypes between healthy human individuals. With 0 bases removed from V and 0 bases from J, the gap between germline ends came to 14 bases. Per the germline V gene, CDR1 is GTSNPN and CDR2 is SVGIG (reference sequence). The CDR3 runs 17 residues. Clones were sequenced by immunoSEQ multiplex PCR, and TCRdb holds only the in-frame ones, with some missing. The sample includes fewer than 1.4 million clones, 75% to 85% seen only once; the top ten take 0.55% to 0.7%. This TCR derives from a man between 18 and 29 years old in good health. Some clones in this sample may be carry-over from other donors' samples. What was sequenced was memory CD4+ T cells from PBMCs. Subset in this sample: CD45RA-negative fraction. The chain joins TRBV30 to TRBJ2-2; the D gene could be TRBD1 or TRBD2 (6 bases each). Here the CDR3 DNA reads TGTGCCTGGAGTGTAAGGGGGGTTCGCCCGAACACCGGGGAGCTGTTTTTT. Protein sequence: CAWSVRGVRPNTGELFF.